Given below is one T cell receptor (beta chain) in context. V lost 4 bases and J 10 bases, leaving 8 bases between the germline ends. Germline V lookup: CDR1 DFQATT, CDR2 SNEGSKA (reference sequence). CDR3 size: 11 residues. The data were produced by immunoSEQ multiplex PCR, yet TCRdb's version contains in-frame clones alone and is incomplete. The repertoire holds roughly 140,000 clones, with 84% as singletons. The data were taken from a study of blood T cell repertoires in COVID-19. The specimen was peripheral blood. The TCR sequence derives from a woman aged 45-65 years with acute or convalescent COVID-19. The chain is built from TRBV20-1 and TRBJ2-6, with a tentative D call TRBD2 (5 bases). This CDR3 is CSANGVNVLTF. The DNA for the CDR3 is TGCAGTGCTAACGGGGTTAACGTCCTGACTTTC.